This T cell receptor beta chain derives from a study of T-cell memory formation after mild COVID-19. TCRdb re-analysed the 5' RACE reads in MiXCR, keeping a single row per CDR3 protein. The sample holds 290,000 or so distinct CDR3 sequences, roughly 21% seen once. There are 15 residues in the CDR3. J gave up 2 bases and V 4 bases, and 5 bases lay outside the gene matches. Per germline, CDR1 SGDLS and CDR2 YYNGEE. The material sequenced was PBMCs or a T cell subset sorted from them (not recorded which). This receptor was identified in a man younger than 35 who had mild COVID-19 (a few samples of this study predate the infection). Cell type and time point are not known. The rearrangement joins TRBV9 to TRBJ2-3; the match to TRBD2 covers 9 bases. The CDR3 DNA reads TGTGCCAGCAGCCCAGCGGGGGGACTCACAGATACGCAGTATTTT. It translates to CASSPAGGLTDTQYF.